This is a list of T cell receptor beta chains from one sample in a study of shared clonotypes between healthy human individuals. This table comes from immunoSEQ multiplex PCR, and its TCRdb copy is limited to in-frame clones, with some not included. The sample records 2.3 million or so clones, more than 85% being singletons. Sequencing was carried out using naive CD4+ T cells from PBMCs. The receptors originated from a young man in good health. Some clones in this sample may be carry-over from other donors' samples. Both conserved end residues are part of each CDR3. The D gene is left open where the match is weak. The size entry is marked missing in some rows and otherwise reads once, few, many or a size class.

d_gene: .; abundance: .; j_gene: TRBJ1-5; v_gene: TRBV15; CDR3aa: CATSRGGQSYSNQPQHF; CDR3nt: TGTGCCACCAGCAGAGGCGGACAGAGCTATAGCAATCAGCCCCAGCATTTT
d_gene: .; abundance: once; j_gene: TRBJ2-7; v_gene: TRBV5-6; CDR3aa: CASSFYQGSYEQYF; CDR3nt: TGTGCCAGCAGCTTCTATCAGGGTTCCTACGAGCAGTACTTC
d_gene: .; abundance: .; j_gene: TRBJ1-2; v_gene: TRBV28; CDR3aa: CASSLIGGAAGYGYTF; CDR3nt: TGTGCCAGCAGTTTGATTGGGGGAGCAGCAGGCTATGGCTACACCTTC
d_gene: .; abundance: .; j_gene: TRBJ2-3; v_gene: TRBV5-1; CDR3aa: CASSADPGSTDTQYF; CDR3nt: TGCGCCAGCAGCGCTGACCCGGGGAGCACAGATACGCAGTATTTT
d_gene: TRBD1; abundance: once; j_gene: TRBJ2-2; v_gene: TRBV5-5; CDR3aa: CASSTGQGSTGELFF; CDR3nt: TGTGCCAGCAGCACAGGACAGGGTTCCACCGGGGAGCTGTTTTTT
d_gene: TRBD1; abundance: .; j_gene: TRBJ2-5; v_gene: TRBV29-1; CDR3aa: CSVGDRIQETQYF; CDR3nt: TGCAGCGTTGGGGACAGGATCCAAGAGACCCAGTACTTC
d_gene: .; abundance: .; j_gene: TRBJ2-3; v_gene: TRBV15; CDR3aa: CATSKRADTQYF; CDR3nt: TGTGCCACCAGCAAGAGGGCAGATACGCAGTATTTT
d_gene: TRBD1; abundance: .; j_gene: TRBJ2-1; v_gene: TRBV9; CDR3aa: CASSVRAGTGADNEQFF; CDR3nt: TGTGCCAGCAGCGTGAGAGCCGGGACAGGGGCGGACAATGAGCAGTTCTTC
d_gene: .; abundance: .; j_gene: TRBJ1-5; v_gene: TRBV7-6; CDR3aa: CASSREARQPQHF; CDR3nt: TGTGCCAGCAGCCGGGAGGCACGACAGCCCCAGCATTTT
d_gene: .; abundance: .; j_gene: TRBJ1-1; v_gene: TRBV18; CDR3aa: CASSPSQFEAFF; CDR3nt: TGTGCCAGCTCACCCAGCCAATTTGAAGCTTTCTTT
d_gene: .; abundance: .; j_gene: TRBJ1-5; v_gene: TRBV28; CDR3aa: CASSSSGNQPQHF; CDR3nt: TGTGCCAGCAGTTCCTCGGGGAATCAGCCCCAGCATTTT
d_gene: .; abundance: once; j_gene: TRBJ1-1; v_gene: TRBV10-3; CDR3aa: CATLDRTGNPEAFF; CDR3nt: TGTGCCACCCTTGACCGCACAGGGAACCCTGAAGCTTTCTTT
d_gene: TRBD1; abundance: .; j_gene: TRBJ1-1; v_gene: TRBV23-1; CDR3aa: CASSQWGQASELRAFF; CDR3nt: TGCGCCAGCAGTCAATGGGGACAGGCCTCTGAACTGCGAGCTTTCTTT
d_gene: .; abundance: .; j_gene: TRBJ2-7; v_gene: TRBV4-3; CDR3aa: CASSPRHAVSYEQYF; CDR3nt: TGCGCCAGCAGCCCCAGGCACGCTGTCTCCTACGAGCAGTACTTC
d_gene: .; abundance: .; j_gene: TRBJ2-5; v_gene: TRBV5-1; CDR3aa: CASSLEQGGETQYF; CDR3nt: TGCGCCAGCAGCTTGGAACAGGGAGGCGAGACCCAGTACTTC
d_gene: .; abundance: .; j_gene: TRBJ2-5; v_gene: TRBV7-8; CDR3aa: CASSQTSETQYF; CDR3nt: TGTGCCAGCAGCCAGACATCGGAGACCCAGTACTTC
d_gene: TRBD1; abundance: .; j_gene: TRBJ2-7; v_gene: TRBV5-1; CDR3aa: CASSSEPGQGYEQYF; CDR3nt: TGCGCCAGCAGCTCCGAGCCGGGACAGGGGTACGAGCAGTACTTC
d_gene: .; abundance: .; j_gene: TRBJ2-2; v_gene: TRBV29-1; CDR3aa: CSVEDGYEELFF; CDR3nt: TGCAGCGTTGAAGATGGCTATGAGGAGCTGTTTTTT
d_gene: TRBD2; abundance: .; j_gene: TRBJ2-4; v_gene: TRBV5-4; CDR3aa: CASSQLSGSGGDIQYF; CDR3nt: TGTGCCAGCAGCCAGCTTAGCGGGAGCGGGGGGGACATTCAGTACTTC
d_gene: TRBD1; abundance: .; j_gene: TRBJ2-7; v_gene: TRBV28; CDR3aa: CASGKTGGAYEQYF; CDR3nt: TGTGCCAGCGGCAAGACAGGGGGAGCTTACGAGCAGTACTTC
d_gene: .; abundance: .; j_gene: TRBJ2-7; v_gene: TRBV27; CDR3aa: CASRDALGPPGKYF; CDR3nt: TGTGCCAGCAGGGATGCACTTGGGCCACCCGGGAAGTACTTC
d_gene: .; abundance: .; j_gene: TRBJ1-1; v_gene: TRBV5-1; CDR3aa: CASSLGASSGAFF; CDR3nt: TGCGCCAGCAGCTTGGGGGCAAGCTCCGGGGCTTTCTTT
d_gene: .; abundance: .; j_gene: TRBJ1-1; v_gene: TRBV5-6; CDR3aa: CASSFLRAEAFF; CDR3nt: TGTGCCAGCAGCTTTCTAAGGGCTGAAGCTTTCTTT
d_gene: .; abundance: .; j_gene: TRBJ1-2; v_gene: TRBV6-5; CDR3aa: CASSYSSGNYGYTF; CDR3nt: TGTGCCAGCAGTTACTCCTCGGGGAACTATGGCTACACCTTC
d_gene: TRBD1; abundance: .; j_gene: TRBJ2-1; v_gene: TRBV4-3; CDR3aa: CASSQHPTGRSYNEQFF; CDR3nt: TGCGCCAGCAGCCAACATCCGACAGGGAGATCCTACAATGAGCAGTTCTTC
d_gene: .; abundance: .; j_gene: TRBJ2-7; v_gene: TRBV2; CDR3aa: CASSPGRVVGQYF; CDR3nt: TGTGCCAGCAGTCCGGGACGCGTCGTCGGGCAGTACTTC
d_gene: .; abundance: .; j_gene: TRBJ2-5; v_gene: TRBV2; CDR3aa: CASSEQGGFIRQYF; CDR3nt: TGTGCCAGCAGTGAACAGGGCGGGTTTATTCGCCAGTACTTC
d_gene: .; abundance: .; j_gene: TRBJ1-1; v_gene: TRBV12-5; CDR3aa: CASAPQGNTEAFF; CDR3nt: TGTGCTAGTGCCCCCCAAGGCAACACTGAAGCTTTCTTT
d_gene: TRBD2; abundance: .; j_gene: TRBJ2-7; v_gene: TRBV11-2; CDR3aa: CASSLLTAGVVYEQYF; CDR3nt: TGTGCCAGCAGCTTACTGACAGCGGGAGTGGTATACGAGCAGTACTTC
d_gene: TRBD1; abundance: once; j_gene: TRBJ1-2; v_gene: TRBV27; CDR3aa: CASSSVDRESYTF; CDR3nt: TGTGCCAGCAGTTCGGTTGACAGGGAGAGCTACACCTTC
d_gene: TRBD2; abundance: once; j_gene: TRBJ2-5; v_gene: TRBV28; CDR3aa: CASSPKVSGRARETQYF; CDR3nt: TGTGCCAGCAGTCCCAAGGTTAGCGGGAGGGCCCGAGAGACCCAGTACTTC
d_gene: TRBD2; abundance: .; j_gene: TRBJ2-7; v_gene: TRBV28; CDR3aa: CASSRTSGRSYEQYF; CDR3nt: TGTGCCAGCAGCCGCACTAGCGGGAGGTCTTACGAGCAGTACTTC
d_gene: TRBD1; abundance: .; j_gene: TRBJ1-5; v_gene: TRBV2; CDR3aa: CASSADRGSNQPQHF; CDR3nt: TGTGCCAGCAGCGCAGACAGGGGTAGCAATCAGCCCCAGCATTTT